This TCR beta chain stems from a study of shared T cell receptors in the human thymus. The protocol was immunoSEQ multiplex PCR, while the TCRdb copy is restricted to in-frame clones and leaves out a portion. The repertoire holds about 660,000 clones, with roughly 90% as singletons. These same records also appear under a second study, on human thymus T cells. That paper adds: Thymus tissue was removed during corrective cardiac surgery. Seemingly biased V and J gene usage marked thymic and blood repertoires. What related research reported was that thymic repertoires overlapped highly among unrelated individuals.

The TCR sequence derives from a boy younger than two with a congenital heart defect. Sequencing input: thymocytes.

The CDR3 is CATSSGSGIPTDTQYF. CDR3 nucleotide sequence: TGTGCCACCAGCAGTGGTAGCGGGATCCCCACAGATACGCAGTATTTT. V usage is TRBV15 and J usage is TRBJ2-3; TRBD2 matches at 8 bases. Germline assignment: CDR1 LNHNV and CDR2 YYDKDF (reference sequence). V shed 3 bases, J shed 2 bases, and the junction held 7 bases outside the gene matches. The CDR3 length is 16 residues.